The present entry profiles one TCR beta chain with its context. Its antigen is undetermined. The data belong to a study of blood T cells in healthy people across ages. Study-level findings and limits: A strong correlation was found between TCR beta diversity and the percentage of naive T cells. With age, beta diversity per million T cells declined roughly linearly, significantly by 40.

Primers used in a second PCR of roughly 7 to 11 cycles were a sample-barcoded 5' primer and a J-beta primer mix. Each of the samples gave a minimum of 3 million paired-end reads that contained CDR3. A single record per CDR3 protein comes from TCRdb applying MiXCR to the 5' RACE reads. The sample contains around 1,600,000 distinct CDR3 sequences, 35% to 45% of which appear only once. The germline V and J ends were trimmed by 1 base and 2 bases, with 9 bases remaining between them. Germline CDR1 reads DFQATT; CDR2 reads SNEGSKA (reference sequence). This CDR3 region has 14 residues. The receptor was derived from a woman between 18 and 29 years old in good health. Source material: blood. The chain recombines TRBV20-1 with TRBJ1-3; perhaps TRBD1 as D (5 bases). The DNA for the CDR3 is TGCAGTGCTAGAGGGGGGGTAACTGGAAACACCATATATTTT. Translated, it gives CSARGGVTGNTIYF.